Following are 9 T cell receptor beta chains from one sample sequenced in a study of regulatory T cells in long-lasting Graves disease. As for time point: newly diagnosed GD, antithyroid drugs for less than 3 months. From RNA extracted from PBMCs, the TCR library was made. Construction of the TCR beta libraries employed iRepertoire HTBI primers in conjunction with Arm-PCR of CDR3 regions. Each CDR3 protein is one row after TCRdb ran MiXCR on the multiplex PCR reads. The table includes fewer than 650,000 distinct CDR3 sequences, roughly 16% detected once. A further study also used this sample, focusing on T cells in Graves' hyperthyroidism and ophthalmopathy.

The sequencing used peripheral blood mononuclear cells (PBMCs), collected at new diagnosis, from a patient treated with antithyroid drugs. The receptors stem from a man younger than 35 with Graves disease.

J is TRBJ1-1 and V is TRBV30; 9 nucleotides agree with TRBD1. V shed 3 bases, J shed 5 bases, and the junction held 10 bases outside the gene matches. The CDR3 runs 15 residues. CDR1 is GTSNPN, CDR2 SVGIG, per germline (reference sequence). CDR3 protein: CAWSLGQGKWTEAFF. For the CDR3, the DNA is TGTGCCTGGAGCCTAGGACAGGGGAAATGGACTGAAGCTTTCTTT. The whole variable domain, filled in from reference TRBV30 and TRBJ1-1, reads SQTIHQWPATLVQPVGSPLSLECTVEGTSNPNLYWYRQAAGRGLQLLFYSVGIGQISSEVPQNLSASRPQDRQFILSSKKLLLSDSGFYLCAWSLGQGKWTEAFFGQGTRLTVV.

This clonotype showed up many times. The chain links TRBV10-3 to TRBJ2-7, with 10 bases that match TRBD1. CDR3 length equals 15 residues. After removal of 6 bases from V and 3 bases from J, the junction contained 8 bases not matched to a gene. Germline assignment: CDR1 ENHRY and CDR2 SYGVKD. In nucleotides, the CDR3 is TGTGCCATCAGGACCGGGACAGGGGAGATCTACGAGCAGTACTTC. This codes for CAIRTGTGEIYEQYF.

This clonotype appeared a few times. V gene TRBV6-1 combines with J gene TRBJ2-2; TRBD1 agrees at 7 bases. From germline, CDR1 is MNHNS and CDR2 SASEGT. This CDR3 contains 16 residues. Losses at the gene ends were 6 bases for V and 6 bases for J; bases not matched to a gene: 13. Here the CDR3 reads CASRADRVIKAGELFF. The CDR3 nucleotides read TGTGCCAGCAGGGCCGACAGGGTTATCAAGGCCGGGGAGCTGTTTTTT.

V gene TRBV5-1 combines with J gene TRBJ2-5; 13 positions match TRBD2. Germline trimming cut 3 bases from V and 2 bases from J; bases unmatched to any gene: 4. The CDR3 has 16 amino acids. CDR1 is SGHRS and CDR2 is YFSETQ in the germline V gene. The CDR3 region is CASSWGTSGAQETQYF. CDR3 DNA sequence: TGCGCCAGCAGCTGGGGGACTAGCGGGGCACAAGAGACCCAGTACTTC.

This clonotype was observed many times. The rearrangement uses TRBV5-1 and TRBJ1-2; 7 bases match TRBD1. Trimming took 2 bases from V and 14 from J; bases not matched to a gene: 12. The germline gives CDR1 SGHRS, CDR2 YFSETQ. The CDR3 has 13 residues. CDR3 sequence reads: CASSFDRAPERTF. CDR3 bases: TGCGCCAGCAGCTTCGACAGGGCACCGGAACGAACCTTC.

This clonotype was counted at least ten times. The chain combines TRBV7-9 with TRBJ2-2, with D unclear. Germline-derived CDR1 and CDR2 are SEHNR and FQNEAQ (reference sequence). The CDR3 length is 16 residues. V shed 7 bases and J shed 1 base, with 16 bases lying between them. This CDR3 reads CASTSLSRGNTGELFF. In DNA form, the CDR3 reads TGTGCCAGCACCTCCCTCAGCCGCGGGAACACCGGGGAGCTGTTTTTT.

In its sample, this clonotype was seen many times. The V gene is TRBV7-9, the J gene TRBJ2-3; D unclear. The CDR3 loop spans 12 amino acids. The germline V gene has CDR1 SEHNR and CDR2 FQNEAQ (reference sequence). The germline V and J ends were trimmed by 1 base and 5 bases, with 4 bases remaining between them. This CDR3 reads CASSLVGDTQYF. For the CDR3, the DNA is TGTGCCAGCAGCTTAGTAGGAGATACGCAGTATTTT.

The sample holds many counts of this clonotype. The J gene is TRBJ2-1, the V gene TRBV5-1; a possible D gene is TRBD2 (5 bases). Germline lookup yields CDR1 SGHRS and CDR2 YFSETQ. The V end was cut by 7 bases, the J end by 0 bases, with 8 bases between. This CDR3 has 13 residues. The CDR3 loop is CASGGTSYNEQFF. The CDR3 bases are TGCGCCAGCGGAGGAACCTCCTACAATGAGCAGTTCTTC.

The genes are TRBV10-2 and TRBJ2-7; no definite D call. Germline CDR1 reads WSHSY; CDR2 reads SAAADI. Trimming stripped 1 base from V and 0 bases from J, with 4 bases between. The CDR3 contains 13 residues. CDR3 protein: CASSEYGSYEQYF. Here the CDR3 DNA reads TGCGCCAGCAGTGAGTATGGCTCCTACGAGCAGTACTTC.